Each of the 6 T cell receptor beta chains below was sequenced from the same sample in a study of T-cell memory formation after mild COVID-19. TCRdb re-called the 5' RACE reads with MiXCR, one entry per CDR3 protein. Of 200,000 to 250,000 distinct CDR3 sequences in the sample, around a tenth are singletons; the top ten hold roughly a fifth. The sequenced sample was PBMCs or a T cell subset sorted from them (not recorded which). The receptor source for this set is a man aged 18 to 30 who had mild COVID-19 (a few samples of this study predate the infection). Cell type and time point are not known.

This clonotype was detected a few times. The chain has TRBV7-9 and TRBJ2-2; 10 bases are shared with TRBD1. The germline V gene has CDR1 SEHNR and CDR2 FQNEAQ (reference sequence). J gave up 1 base and V 4 bases, and 3 bases lay outside the gene matches. CDR3 length: 16 amino acids. The chain's CDR3 is CASSSRDRGNTGELFF. The CDR3 DNA reads TGTGCCAGCAGCTCCCGGGACAGGGGGAACACCGGGGAGCTGTTTTTT. Together with reference TRBV7-9 and TRBJ2-2, the CDR3 gives the full variable domain: DTGVSQNPRHKITKRGQNVTFRCDPISEHNRLYWYRQTLGQGPEFLTYFQNEAQLEKSRLLSDRFSAERPKGSFSTLEIQRTEQGDSAMYLCASSSRDRGNTGELFFGEGSRLTVL.

This clonotype was seen at least ten times. This CDR3 reads CASGDPGHRNTGELFF. The CDR3 nucleotides are TGTGCCAGCGGCGATCCGGGACACAGAAACACCGGGGAGCTGTTTTTT. V is TRBV12-3 or TRBV12-4 and J is TRBJ2-2; D possibly corresponds to TRBD1 (6 bases). The CDR3 has 16 amino acids. The V end lost 8 bases, the J end lost 2 bases, and 18 bases lay between the germline ends.

This clonotype has at least ten counts. The rearrangement uses TRBV27 and TRBJ2-7; a weak D match, TRBD1 (5 bases). The V gene lost 5 bases and the J gene lost 2 bases, with 13 bases spanning the gap. Germline V gene data show CDR1 as MNHEY and CDR2 as SMNVEV (reference sequence). This CDR3 contains 14 residues. The CDR3 DNA reads TGTGCCAGCAGTCCACCGGGCAGGGCCTACGAGCAGTACTTC. Its translation: CASSPPGRAYEQYF.

The chain has TRBV2 and TRBJ2-5; D may be TRBD1 (5 bases). Trimming left V 7 bases short and J 4 bases short, with 10 bases between. Germline loops: CDR1 SNHLY, CDR2 FYNNEI. This CDR3 is 12 amino acids long. In DNA, the CDR3 is TGTGCCAGCACCACAACAGGAGAGACCCAGTACTTC. This gives the protein CASTTTGETQYF.

The chain joins TRBV9 to TRBJ2-7; a weak D match, TRBD2 (5 bases). The CDR3 contains 13 residues. Germline values: CDR1 SGDLS, CDR2 YYNGEE. The V and J ends lost 0 bases and 6 bases respectively, with 10 bases between them. The CDR3 protein is CASSVDFRGEQYF. CDR3 in DNA: TGTGCCAGCAGCGTAGATTTTCGGGGCGAGCAGTACTTC.

The V call is TRBV3-1, the J call TRBJ1-2, with TRBD1 matching over 9 bases. The CDR3 runs to 13 residues. In germline, CDR1 is LGHDT, CDR2 YNNKEL (reference sequence). With 6 bases clipped from V and 8 bases from J, the junction kept 7 bases outside the gene matches. The CDR3 sequence: CASREQGARGYTF. Here the CDR3 DNA reads TGTGCCAGCAGAGAACAGGGGGCGCGGGGCTACACCTTC.